This T cell receptor (beta chain) was found in a study of T cells in localized non-small cell lung cancer. TCRdb keeps only in-frame clones here, not all; method: immunoSEQ multiplex PCR. The repertoire holds around 50,000 clones, 70% to 90% seen once, with about 16% in the top ten. The CDR3 length is 15 residues. Germline CDR1 reads MNHNS; CDR2 reads SASEGT. The trim removed 2 bases at V and 9 bases at J, leaving 7 bases unmatched. Only a few counts were recorded for this clone. The chain is built from TRBV6-1 and TRBJ1-6; 7 nucleotides match TRBD1. The clonotype was recovered from a female donor with stage II lung adenocarcinoma. The source was PBMCs, collected before any cancer treatment. The CDR3 loop is CASSEPQGKGSPLHF. The CDR3 DNA reads TGTGCCAGCAGTGAACCACAGGGGAAAGGTTCACCCCTCCACTTT.